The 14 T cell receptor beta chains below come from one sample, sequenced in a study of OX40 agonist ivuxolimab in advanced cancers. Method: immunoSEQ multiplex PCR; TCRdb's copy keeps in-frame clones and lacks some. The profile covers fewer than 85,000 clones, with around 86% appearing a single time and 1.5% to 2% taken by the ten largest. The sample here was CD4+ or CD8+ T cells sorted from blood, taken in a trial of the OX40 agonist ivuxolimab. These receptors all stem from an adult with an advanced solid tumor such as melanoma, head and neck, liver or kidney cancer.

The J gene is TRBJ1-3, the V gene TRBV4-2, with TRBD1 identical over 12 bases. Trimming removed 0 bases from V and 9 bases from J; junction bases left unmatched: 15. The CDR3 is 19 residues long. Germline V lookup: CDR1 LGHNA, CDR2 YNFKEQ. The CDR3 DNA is TGTGCCAGCAGCCAAGATCGGGACAGGGGGCGATTGGGTCGTGGCACCATATATTTT. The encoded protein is CASSQDRDRGRLGRGTIYF.

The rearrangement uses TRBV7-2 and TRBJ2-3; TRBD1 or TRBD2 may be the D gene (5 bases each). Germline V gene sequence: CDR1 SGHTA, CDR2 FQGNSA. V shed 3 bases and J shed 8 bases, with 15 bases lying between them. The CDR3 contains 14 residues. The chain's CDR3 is CASSFGKPGPTQYF. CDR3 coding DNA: TGTGCCAGCAGCTTTGGTAAGCCGGGGCCTACGCAGTATTTT.

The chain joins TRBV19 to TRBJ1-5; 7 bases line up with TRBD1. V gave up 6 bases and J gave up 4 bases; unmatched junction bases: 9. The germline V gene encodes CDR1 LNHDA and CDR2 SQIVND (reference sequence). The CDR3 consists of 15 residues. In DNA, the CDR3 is TGTGCCAGTAGCTACCCAGGGGGTGTAAATCAGCCCCAGCATTTT. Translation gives CASSYPGGVNQPQHF.

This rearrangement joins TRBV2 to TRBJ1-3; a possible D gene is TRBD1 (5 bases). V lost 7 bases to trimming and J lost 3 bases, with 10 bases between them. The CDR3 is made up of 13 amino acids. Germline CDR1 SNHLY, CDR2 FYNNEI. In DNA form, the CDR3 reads TGTGCCAGCAACCTGGGGGGTGGAAACACCATATATTTT. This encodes CASNLGGGNTIYF.

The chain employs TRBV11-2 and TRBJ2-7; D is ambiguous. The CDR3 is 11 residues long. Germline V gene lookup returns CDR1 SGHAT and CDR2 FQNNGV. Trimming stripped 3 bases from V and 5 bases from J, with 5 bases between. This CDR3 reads CASSFADEQYF. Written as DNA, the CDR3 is TGTGCCAGCAGCTTTGCGGACGAGCAGTACTTC.

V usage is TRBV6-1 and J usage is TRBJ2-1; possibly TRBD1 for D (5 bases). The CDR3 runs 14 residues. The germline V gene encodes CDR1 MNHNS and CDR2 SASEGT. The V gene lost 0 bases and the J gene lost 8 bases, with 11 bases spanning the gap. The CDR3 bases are TGTGCCAGCAGTGAAGCGGGTGGCAGGGATGAGCAGTTCTTC. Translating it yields CASSEAGGRDEQFF.

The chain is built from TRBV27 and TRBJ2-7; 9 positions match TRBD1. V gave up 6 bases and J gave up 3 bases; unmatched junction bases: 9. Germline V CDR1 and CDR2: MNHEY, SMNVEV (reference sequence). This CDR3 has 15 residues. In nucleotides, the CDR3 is TGTGCCAGCAGCGGAAGGGGACAGGGAATCTACGAGCAGTACTTC. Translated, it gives CASSGRGQGIYEQYF.

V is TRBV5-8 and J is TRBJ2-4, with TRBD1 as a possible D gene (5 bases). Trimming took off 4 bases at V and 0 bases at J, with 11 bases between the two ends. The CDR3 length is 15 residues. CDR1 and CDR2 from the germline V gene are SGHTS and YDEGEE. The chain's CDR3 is CASSDRYLAKNIQYF. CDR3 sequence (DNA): TGTGCCAGCAGCGACAGATATCTAGCCAAAAACATTCAGTACTTC.

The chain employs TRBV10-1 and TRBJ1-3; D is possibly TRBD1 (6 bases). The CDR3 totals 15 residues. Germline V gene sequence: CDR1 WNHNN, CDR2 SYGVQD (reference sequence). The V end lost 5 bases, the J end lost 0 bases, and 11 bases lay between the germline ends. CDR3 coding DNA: TGCGCCAGCAGTCCCGACAGGAGCTCTGGAAACACCATATATTTT. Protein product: CASSPDRSSGNTIYF.

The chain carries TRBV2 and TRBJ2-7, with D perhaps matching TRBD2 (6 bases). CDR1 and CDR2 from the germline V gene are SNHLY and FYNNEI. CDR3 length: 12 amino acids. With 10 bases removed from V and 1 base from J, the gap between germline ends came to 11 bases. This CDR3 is CATSSESYEQYF. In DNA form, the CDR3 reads TGTGCCACTTCTAGCGAGTCCTACGAGCAGTACTTC.

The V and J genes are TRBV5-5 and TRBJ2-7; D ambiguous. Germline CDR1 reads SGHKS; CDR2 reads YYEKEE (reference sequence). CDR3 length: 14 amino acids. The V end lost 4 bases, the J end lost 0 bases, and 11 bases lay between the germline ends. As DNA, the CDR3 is TGTGCCAGCAGCGCCACGGTGTACTCCTACGAGCAGTACTTC. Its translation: CASSATVYSYEQYF.

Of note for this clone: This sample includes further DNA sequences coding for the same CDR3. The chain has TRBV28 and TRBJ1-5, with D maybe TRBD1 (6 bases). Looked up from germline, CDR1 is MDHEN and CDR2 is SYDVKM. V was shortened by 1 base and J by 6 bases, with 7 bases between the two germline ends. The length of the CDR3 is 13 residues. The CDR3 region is CASSLLGGQPQHF. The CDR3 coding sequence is TGTGCCAGCAGTTTATTAGGGGGTCAGCCCCAGCATTTT.

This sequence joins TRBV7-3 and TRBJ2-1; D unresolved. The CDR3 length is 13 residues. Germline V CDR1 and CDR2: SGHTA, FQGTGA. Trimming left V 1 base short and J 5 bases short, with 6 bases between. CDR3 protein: CASSLSSNNEQFF. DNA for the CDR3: TGTGCCAGCAGCTTAAGTTCCAACAATGAGCAGTTCTTC. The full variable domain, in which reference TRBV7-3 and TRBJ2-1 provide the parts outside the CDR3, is GAGVSQTPSNKVTEKGKYVELRCDPISGHTALYWYRQSLGQGPEFLIYFQGTGAADDSGLPNDRFFAVRPEGSVSTLKIQRTERGDSAVYLCASSLSSNNEQFFGPGTRLTVL.

CDR3 coding DNA: TGTGCCAGCAGCCCTTACCTAACAGGTGGAGGTGGCTACACCTTC. Its protein product is CASSPYLTGGGGYTF. The chain links TRBV7-2 to TRBJ1-2; D may be TRBD1 (5 bases). Germline CDR1 and CDR2: SGHTA and FQGNSA. There are 15 residues in the CDR3. V lost 5 bases to trimming and J lost 7 bases, with 20 bases between them.